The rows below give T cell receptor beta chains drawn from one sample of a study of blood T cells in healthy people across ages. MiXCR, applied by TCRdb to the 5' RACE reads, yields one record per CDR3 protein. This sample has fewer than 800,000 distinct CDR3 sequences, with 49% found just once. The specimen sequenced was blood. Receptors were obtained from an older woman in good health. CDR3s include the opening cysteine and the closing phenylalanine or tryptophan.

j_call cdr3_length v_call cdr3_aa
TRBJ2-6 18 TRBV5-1 CASSLALGGVSGANVLTF
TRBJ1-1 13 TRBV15 CATSRRRNTEAFF
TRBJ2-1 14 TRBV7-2 CASSLGRLANEQFF
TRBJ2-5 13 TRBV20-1 CSASPGTKETQYF
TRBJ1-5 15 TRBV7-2 CASSLDRGFNQPQHF
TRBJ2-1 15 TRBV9 CASSVESGNYNEQFF
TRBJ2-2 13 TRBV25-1 CASLSYEPGELFF
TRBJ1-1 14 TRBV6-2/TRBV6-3 CASSYPHGGVGAFF
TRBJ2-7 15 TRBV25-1 CASGGPGQSYNEQYF
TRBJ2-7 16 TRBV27 CASSLASGGLSYEQYF
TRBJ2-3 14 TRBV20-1 CSASGRTVTDTQYF
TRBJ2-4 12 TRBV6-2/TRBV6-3 CASSWMKNIQYF
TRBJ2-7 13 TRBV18 CASSPQTEYEQYF
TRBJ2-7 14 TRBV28 CASTVLAGTSEQYF
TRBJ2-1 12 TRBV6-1 CASSDGGDEQFF
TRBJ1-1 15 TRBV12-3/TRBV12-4 CASNLGVRANTEAFF
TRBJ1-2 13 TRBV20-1 CSAEDREGYGYTF
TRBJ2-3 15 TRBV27 CASSLREEKLDTQYF
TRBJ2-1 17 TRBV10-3 CVISESGGRARYNEQFF
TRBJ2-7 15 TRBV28 CASSLIRQGTHEQYF
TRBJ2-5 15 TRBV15 CATSRQGFRQETQYF
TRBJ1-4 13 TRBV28 CASSGQDSEKLFF
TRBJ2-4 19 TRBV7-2 CASSHRRAEAHIAKNIQYF
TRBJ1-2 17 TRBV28 CASSFPGTGGHNYGYTF
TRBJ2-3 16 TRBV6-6 CASSYPREDSPDTQYF
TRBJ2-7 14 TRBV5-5 CASSSETSSYEQYF
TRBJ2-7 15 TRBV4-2 CASSQSETSPYEQYF
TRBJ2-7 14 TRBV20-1 CSAGRGQGLYEQYF
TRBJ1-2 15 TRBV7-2 CASSYRQGAGYGYTF
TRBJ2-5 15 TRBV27 CASSPIQGGQETQYF
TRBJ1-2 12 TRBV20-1 CSARRQDYGYTF
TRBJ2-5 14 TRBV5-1 CASSFGTGKETQYF
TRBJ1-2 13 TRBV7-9 CASSFGTGHGYTF
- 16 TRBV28 CASSFGTAGLAYEQYF
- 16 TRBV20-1 CSARALRSSGSPEQYF
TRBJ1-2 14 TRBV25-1 CASSEWGLTYGYTF
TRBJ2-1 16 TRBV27 CASSETSGTLYNEQFF
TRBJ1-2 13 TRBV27 CASSSLVAYGYTF
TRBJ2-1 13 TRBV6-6 CASSYTSGGEQFF
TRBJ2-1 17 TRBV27 CASSLMQQGSAYNEQFF
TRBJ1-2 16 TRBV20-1 CSARDVSSGPLGGYTF
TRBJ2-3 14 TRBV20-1 CSARDPKEGDTQYF
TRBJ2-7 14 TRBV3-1 CASSLSLLSYEQYF
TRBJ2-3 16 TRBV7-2 CASSLEAGRVTDTQYF
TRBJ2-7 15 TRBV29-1 CSVSWGDRRTYEQYF
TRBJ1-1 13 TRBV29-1 CSVGGWENTETFF
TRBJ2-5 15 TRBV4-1 CASSQERSNPKTQYF
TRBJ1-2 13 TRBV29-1 CSVAGTLAYGYTF
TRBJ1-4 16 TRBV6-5 CASSYQPRGGGEKLFF
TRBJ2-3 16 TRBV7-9 CASSAAGTHSTDTQYF
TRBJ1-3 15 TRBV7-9 CASSFGGGAGNTIYF
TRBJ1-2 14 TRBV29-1 CSAGSQQGGYGYTF
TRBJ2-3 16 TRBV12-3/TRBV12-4 CASSFGPGLSTDTQYF
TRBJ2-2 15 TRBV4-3 CASSQVIGITGELFF
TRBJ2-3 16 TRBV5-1 CASSLRQREAKDTQYF